Below are 17 T cell receptor beta chains sequenced from a single sample in a study of shared clonotypes between healthy human individuals. Libraries were prepared by immunoSEQ multiplex PCR; TCRdb keeps only in-frame clonotypes and omits some of them. The sample carries roughly 1,800,000 clones, around 96% recorded once. Naive CD8 cells, CD45RO-negative and positively selected for CCR7, excluded terminally differentiated effector memory CD45RA+ cells. Input material: naive CD8+ T cells sorted from blood. The receptors come from a man between 18 and 35 years old in good health.

The chain has TRBV27 and TRBJ2-3; possible D gene TRBD2, 6 bases. V lost 6 bases and J 8 bases, leaving 15 bases between the germline ends. The germline CDR1 and CDR2 sequences are MNHEY and SMNVEV (reference sequence). The CDR3 length is 13 residues. The CDR3 coding sequence is TGTGCCAGCAGCCCCGGGGAGGCTGGTACGCAGTATTTT. Protein product: CASSPGEAGTQYF.

The chain is built from TRBV4-1 and TRBJ1-2; D is perhaps TRBD1 (6 bases). CDR3 length equals 15 residues. V lost 8 bases to trimming and J lost 0 bases, with 16 bases between them. Germline V gene sequence: CDR1 MGHRA, CDR2 YSYEKL. CDR3 nucleotides: TGCGCCAGCTGTCACAGGGTCTCCTCTAACTATGGCTACACCTTC. Translating gives CASCHRVSSNYGYTF.

The chain combines TRBV29-1 with TRBJ1-2, with D unclear. CDR1 and CDR2 (germline): SQVTM, ANQGSEA. Trimming stripped 3 bases from V and 5 bases from J, with 13 bases between. This CDR3 region has 13 residues. The CDR3 spells CSVDYPGRYGYTF. In DNA form, the CDR3 reads TGCAGCGTTGACTACCCGGGGAGGTATGGCTACACCTTC.

With respect to this clone: This same CDR3 is encoded by further DNA sequences in the sample. This chain connects TRBV6-5 to TRBJ2-7; TRBD1 is a possible D gene (5 bases). This CDR3 region has 13 residues. The V and J ends lost 0 bases and 3 bases respectively, with 6 bases between them. Germline CDR1 MNHEY, CDR2 SVGAGI. The CDR3 here is CASSYSGVYEQYF. Here the CDR3 DNA reads TGTGCCAGCAGTTACTCAGGGGTCTACGAGCAGTACTTC.

This clone was counted only a few times. Different DNA sequences within this sample yield the same CDR3. The V and J genes are TRBV27 and TRBJ1-1; D gene ambiguous. The V end lost 3 bases, the J end lost 1 base, and 6 bases lay between the germline ends. Germline V CDR1 and CDR2: MNHEY, SMNVEV (reference sequence). This CDR3 comprises 13 residues. CDR3 bases: TGTGCCAGCAGTTTGGGAGGGAACACTGAAGCTTTCTTT. As protein: CASSLGGNTEAFF.

The rearrangement joins TRBV6-5 to TRBJ2-2, with D perhaps TRBD2 (6 bases). The ends were cut back, 3 bases at V and 6 bases at J, with 8 bases in the middle. CDR1 and CDR2 (germline): MNHEY, SVGAGI. This CDR3 comprises 13 residues. CDR3 sequence reads: CASSYWGAGELFF. The DNA for the CDR3 is TGTGCCAGCAGTTATTGGGGGGCCGGGGAGCTGTTTTTT.

This clone has a single count. At the DNA level, this CDR3 is encoded by other sequences in the same sample as well. For the CDR3, the DNA is TGTGCCAGCAGCTTGGGCCCGGGAGACTATGGCTACACCTTC. This gives the protein CASSLGPGDYGYTF. The rearrangement joins TRBV7-9 to TRBJ1-2; D uncertain. With 3 bases removed from V and 3 bases from J, the gap between germline ends came to 11 bases. This CDR3 is 14 amino acids long. The germline V gene has CDR1 SEHNR and CDR2 FQNEAQ (reference sequence).

In this sample, this clone turned up once. This chain links TRBV5-4 with TRBJ1-2, with no clear D. Germline assignment: CDR1 SGHNT and CDR2 YYREEE (reference sequence). The CDR3 length is 16 residues. V shed 0 bases and J shed 0 bases, with 12 bases lying between them. The CDR3 region is CASSLDPDGANYGYTF. In nucleotides, the CDR3 is TGTGCCAGCAGCTTGGATCCGGACGGAGCTAACTATGGCTACACCTTC.

This rearrangement joins TRBV6-6 to TRBJ2-3; 9 nucleotides align to TRBD2. The CDR3 extends over 16 amino acids. CDR1 is MNHNY and CDR2 is SVGAGI in the germline V gene (reference sequence). The V and J ends lost 2 bases and 3 bases, in that order; junction bases with no gene match: 6. The DNA for the CDR3 is TGTGCCAGCAGTTACCTTAGCGGGAGCTATACAGATACGCAGTATTTT. Translating gives CASSYLSGSYTDTQYF.

This clone was observed once. This same CDR3 is encoded by further DNA sequences in the sample. The J gene is TRBJ2-3, the V gene TRBV27; 11 nucleotides agree with TRBD1. The junction had 1 base not matched to a gene; V was cut back by 4 bases and J by 4 bases. The CDR3 loop spans 14 amino acids. Germline V gene sequence: CDR1 MNHEY, CDR2 SMNVEV (reference sequence). CDR3 sequence (DNA): TGTGCCAGCAGTTCGGGACAGGGGGCAGATACGCAGTATTTT. Its protein is CASSSGQGADTQYF.

In the case of this clone: One end of the junction fails to match germline, which may point to a read error. The sample contains more than one DNA sequence encoding this CDR3. The chain couples TRBV7-7 to TRBJ2-7; TRBD1 matches at 10 bases. This CDR3 spans 15 amino acids. Germline V gene lookup returns CDR1 SSHAT and CDR2 FNYEAQ (reference sequence). The CDR3 spells CASSPGQGTLYEQYF. The DNA for the CDR3 is TGTGCTAGCAGCCCGGGACAGGGGACCTTGTACGAGCAGTACTTC.

The V and J genes are TRBV6-6 and TRBJ1-6; TRBD1 matches at 7 bases. The CDR3 has 14 residues. V trimming: 6 bases; J trimming: 9 bases; junction bases outside the gene matches: 8. Germline loops: CDR1 MNHNY, CDR2 SVGAGI (reference sequence). For the CDR3, the DNA is TGTGCCAGCAGCCCCGACAGGGTGGCTTCACCCCTCCACTTT. It is translated as CASSPDRVASPLHF.

The chain links TRBV28 to TRBJ1-2, with TRBD1 matching 9 bases. Trimming at V came to 4 bases and at J to 1 base, leaving 1 base not matched to a gene. Germline V gene data show CDR1 as MDHEN and CDR2 as SYDVKM. The CDR3 covers 14 residues. The DNA of the CDR3 is TGTGCCAGCAGTTGGGGACAGGGTAACTATGGCTACACCTTC. This codes for CASSWGQGNYGYTF.

The sample holds one count of this clone. This chain links TRBV5-1 with TRBJ2-7; 10 nucleotides match TRBD2. The V and J ends lost 5 bases and 4 bases, in that order; junction bases with no gene match: 3. Germline lookup yields CDR1 SGHRS and CDR2 YFSETQ. This CDR3 spans 13 amino acids. Here the CDR3 DNA reads TGCGCCAGCAGGGCTAGCGGGAGTTACGAGCAGTACTTC. Its protein product is CASRASGSYEQYF.

About this clone: Other DNA sequences in this sample translate to the same CDR3. The rearrangement uses TRBV5-1 and TRBJ1-6; D possibly corresponds to TRBD1 (6 bases). The CDR3 runs to 14 residues. The germline V gene encodes CDR1 SGHRS and CDR2 YFSETQ. Trimming cost V 0 bases and J 9 bases, with 10 bases left between them. The CDR3 nucleotides read TGCGCCAGCAGCTTGGCAGGGGAGGGTTCACCCCTCCACTTT. It is translated as CASSLAGEGSPLHF.

For the CDR3, the DNA is TGTGCCAGTAGTATAGATGACTTCTTGAACACCGGGGAGCTGTTTTTT. Encoded protein: CASSIDDFLNTGELFF. The chain combines TRBV19 with TRBJ2-2, with D uncertain. This CDR3 contains 16 residues. V lost 0 bases to trimming and J lost 1 base, with 9 bases between them. Germline loops: CDR1 LNHDA, CDR2 SQIVND (reference sequence).

This rearrangement joins TRBV7-9 to TRBJ2-6; D call uncertain. The CDR3 has 15 amino acids. Per the germline V gene, CDR1 is SEHNR and CDR2 is FQNEAQ (reference sequence). V gave up 1 base and J gave up 1 base, with 5 bases separating them. CDR3 in DNA: TGTGCCAGCAGCTTAGTCTTATCTGGGGCCAACGTCCTGACTTTC. It encodes CASSLVLSGANVLTF.